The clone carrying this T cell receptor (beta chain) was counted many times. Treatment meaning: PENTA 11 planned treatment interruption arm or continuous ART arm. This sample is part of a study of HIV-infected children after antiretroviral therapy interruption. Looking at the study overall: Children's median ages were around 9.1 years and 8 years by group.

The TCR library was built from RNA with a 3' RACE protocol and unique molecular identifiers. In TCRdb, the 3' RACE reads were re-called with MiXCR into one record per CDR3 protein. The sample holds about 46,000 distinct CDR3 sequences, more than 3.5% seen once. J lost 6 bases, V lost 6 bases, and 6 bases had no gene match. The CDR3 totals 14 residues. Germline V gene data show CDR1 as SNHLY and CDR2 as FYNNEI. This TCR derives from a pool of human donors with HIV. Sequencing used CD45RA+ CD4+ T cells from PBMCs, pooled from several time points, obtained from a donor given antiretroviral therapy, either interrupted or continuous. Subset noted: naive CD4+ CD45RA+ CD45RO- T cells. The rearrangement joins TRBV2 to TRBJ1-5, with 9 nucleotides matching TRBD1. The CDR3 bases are TGTGCCAGCAGAGGCCGACAGGGGGGTCAGCCCCAGCATTTT. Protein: CASRGRQGGQPQHF.